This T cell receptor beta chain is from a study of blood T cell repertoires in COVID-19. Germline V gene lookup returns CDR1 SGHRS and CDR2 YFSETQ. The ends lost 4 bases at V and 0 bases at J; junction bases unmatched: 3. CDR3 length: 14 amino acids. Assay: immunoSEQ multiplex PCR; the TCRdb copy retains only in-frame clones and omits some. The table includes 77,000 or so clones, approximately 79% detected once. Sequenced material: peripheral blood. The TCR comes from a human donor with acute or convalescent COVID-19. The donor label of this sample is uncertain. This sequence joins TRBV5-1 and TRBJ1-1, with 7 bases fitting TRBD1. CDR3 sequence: CASSTGTVNTEAFF. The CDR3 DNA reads TGCGCCAGCAGCACAGGGACAGTGAACACTGAAGCTTTCTTT.